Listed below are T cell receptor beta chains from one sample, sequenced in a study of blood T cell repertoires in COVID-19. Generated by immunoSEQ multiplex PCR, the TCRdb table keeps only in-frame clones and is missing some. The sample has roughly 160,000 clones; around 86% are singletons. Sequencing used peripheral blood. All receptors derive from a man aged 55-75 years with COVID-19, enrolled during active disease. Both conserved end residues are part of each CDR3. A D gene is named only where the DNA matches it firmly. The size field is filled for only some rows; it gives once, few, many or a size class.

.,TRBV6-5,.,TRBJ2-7,CASSYSRTVSSYEQYF,TGTGCCAGCAGTTACTCCCGGACAGTTAGCTCCTACGAGCAGTACTTC
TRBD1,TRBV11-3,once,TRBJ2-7,CASSRRDRDYEQYF,TGTGCCAGCAGCCGCCGGGACAGGGACTACGAGCAGTACTTC
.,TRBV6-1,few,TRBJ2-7,CASSDSGYEQYF,TGTGCCAGCAGTGATTCGGGGTACGAGCAGTACTTC
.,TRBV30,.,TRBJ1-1,CACRRNTEAFF,TGTGCCTGTCGGAGGAACACTGAAGCTTTCTTT
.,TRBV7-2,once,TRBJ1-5,CASSLDPGGNQPQHF,TGTGCCAGCAGCTTAGACCCAGGGGGCAATCAGCCCCAGCATTTT
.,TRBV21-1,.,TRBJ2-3,CASSKVLAGAGDTQYF,TGTGCCAGCAGCAAAGTGCTAGCGGGAGCTGGAGATACGCAGTATTTT
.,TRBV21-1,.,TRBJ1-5,CASSSCRSGGDRGFQPQHF,TGTGCCAGCAGCTCCTGCCGGTCGGGGGGGGACAGGGGTTTTCAGCCCCAGCATTTT
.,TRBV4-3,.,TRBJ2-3,CASSLGGGTDTQYF,TGCGCCAGCAGCCTAGGTGGAGGCACAGATACGCAGTATTTT
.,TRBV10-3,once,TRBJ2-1,CAIKEGSSYNEQFF,TGTGCCATCAAGGAAGGGAGCTCCTACAATGAGCAGTTCTTC
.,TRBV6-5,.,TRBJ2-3,CASSYLSATITDTQYF,TGTGCCAGCAGTTACTTGTCGGCTACTATCACAGATACGCAGTATTTT
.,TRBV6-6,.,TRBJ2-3,CATLIADTQYF,TGTGCCACGCTAATCGCAGATACGCAGTATTTT